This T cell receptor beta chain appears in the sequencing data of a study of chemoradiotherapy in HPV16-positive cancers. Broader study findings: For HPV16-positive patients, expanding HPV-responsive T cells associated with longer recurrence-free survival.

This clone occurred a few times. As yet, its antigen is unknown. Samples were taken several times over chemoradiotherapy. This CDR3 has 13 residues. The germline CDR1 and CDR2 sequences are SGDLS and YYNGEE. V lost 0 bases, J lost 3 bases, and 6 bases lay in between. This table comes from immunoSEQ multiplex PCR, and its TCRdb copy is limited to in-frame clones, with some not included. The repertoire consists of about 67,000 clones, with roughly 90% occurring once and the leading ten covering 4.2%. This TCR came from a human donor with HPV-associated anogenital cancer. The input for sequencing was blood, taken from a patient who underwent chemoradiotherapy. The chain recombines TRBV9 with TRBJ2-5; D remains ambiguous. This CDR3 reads CASSVGPEETQYF. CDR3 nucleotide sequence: TGTGCCAGCAGCGTAGGTCCGGAAGAGACCCAGTACTTC.